This T cell receptor beta chain was recorded in a study of T cell responses to AZD1222 COVID-19 vaccine. Study overall: Second-dose recipients at about 4 or about 12 weeks were treated as one pooled group.

Study-level findings and limits: Spike-specific TCR depth and breadth grew after two AZD1222 doses. Females outnumbered males among donors, who were mostly white British; clonal diversity was possibly underestimated. In all cases, repertoires were sampled only after the peak T cell response.

Data came from immunoSEQ multiplex PCR; TCRdb stores just in-frame clones and leaves some out. Of 110,000 to 150,000 clones listed, around 90% are singletons. About this clone: Its specificity is not known.

The sequenced sample was peripheral blood, obtained on day 0 of AZD1222 vaccination. The origin of this receptor is an adult in good health.

The CDR3 loop reads CASRTSADTQYF. The CDR3, as DNA: TGTGCAAGTCGCACGAGTGCAGATACGCAGTATTTT. The chain combines TRBV12-2 with TRBJ2-3; TRBD2, as called in the table, went unchecked against the DNA. TRBV12-2 is a pseudogene segment. The CDR3 has 12 residues.